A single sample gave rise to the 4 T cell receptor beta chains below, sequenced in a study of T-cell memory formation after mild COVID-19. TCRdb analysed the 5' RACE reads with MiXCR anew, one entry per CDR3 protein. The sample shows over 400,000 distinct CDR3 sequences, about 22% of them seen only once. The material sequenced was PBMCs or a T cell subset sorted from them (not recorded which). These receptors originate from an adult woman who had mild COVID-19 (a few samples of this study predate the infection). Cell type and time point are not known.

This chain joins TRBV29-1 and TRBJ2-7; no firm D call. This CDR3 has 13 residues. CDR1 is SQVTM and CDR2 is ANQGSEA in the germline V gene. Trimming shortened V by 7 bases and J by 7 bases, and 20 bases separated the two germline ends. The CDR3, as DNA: TGCAGCGCCTCAGAGGCTCCCCTTTGGGAGCAGTACTTC. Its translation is CSASEAPLWEQYF.

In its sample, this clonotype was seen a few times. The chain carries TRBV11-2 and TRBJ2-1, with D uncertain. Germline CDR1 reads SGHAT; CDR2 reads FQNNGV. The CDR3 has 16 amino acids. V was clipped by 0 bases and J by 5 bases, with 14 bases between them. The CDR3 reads CASSLDYRRPDNEQFF. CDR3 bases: TGTGCCAGCAGCTTAGACTACAGACGACCCGACAATGAGCAGTTCTTC.

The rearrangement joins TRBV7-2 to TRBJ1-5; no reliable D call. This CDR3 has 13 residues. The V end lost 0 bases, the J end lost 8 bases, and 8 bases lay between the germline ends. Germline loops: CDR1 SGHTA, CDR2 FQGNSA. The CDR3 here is CASSLAWGEPQHF. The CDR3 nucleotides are TGTGCCAGCAGCTTAGCGTGGGGAGAGCCCCAGCATTTT.

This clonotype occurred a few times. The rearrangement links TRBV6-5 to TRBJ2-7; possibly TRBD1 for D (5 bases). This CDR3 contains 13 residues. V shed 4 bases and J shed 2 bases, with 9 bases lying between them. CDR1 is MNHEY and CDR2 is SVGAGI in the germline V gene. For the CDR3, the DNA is TGTGCCAGCAGTTTCGAAGGGGCCTACGAGCAGTACTTC. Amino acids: CASSFEGAYEQYF.